What follows are 28 T cell receptor beta chains derived from one specimen sequenced in a study of OX40 agonist ivuxolimab in advanced cancers. The protocol was immunoSEQ multiplex PCR, while the TCRdb copy is restricted to in-frame clones and leaves out a portion. The sample has fewer than 70,000 clones, roughly 86% seen once; the top ten hold 2% to 2.5%. The starting material was CD4+ or CD8+ T cells sorted from blood, obtained in a trial of the OX40 agonist ivuxolimab. The receptors here all came from an adult with an advanced solid tumor such as melanoma, head and neck, liver or kidney cancer.

In this sample, this clone turned up a few times. This rearrangement joins TRBV2 to TRBJ1-4; 7 nucleotides line up with TRBD1. The V gene end was trimmed by 6 bases and the J gene end by 5 bases; junction bases not matched to a gene: 6. The germline CDR1 and CDR2 sequences are SNHLY and FYNNEI. The CDR3 is made up of 14 amino acids. The CDR3 is CASRVAGGNEKLFF. The CDR3 DNA sequence: TGTGCCAGCAGGGTTGCAGGGGGGAATGAAAAACTGTTTTTT.

The chain links TRBV7-2 to TRBJ2-5, with D perhaps TRBD2 (6 bases). The CDR3 extends over 16 amino acids. Trimming pared 2 bases from V and 2 bases from J, leaving 15 bases between. Germline V gene sequence: CDR1 SGHTA, CDR2 FQGNSA. The CDR3 DNA reads TGTGCCAGCAGCTTAAAGGGACTGTCCCAGCAAGAGACCCAGTACTTC. It specifies CASSLKGLSQQETQYF. The entire variable domain, with the rest obtained from reference TRBV7-2 and TRBJ2-5, is as follows: GAGVSQSPSNKVTEKGKDVELRCDPISGHTALYWYRQSLGQGLEFLIYFQGNSAPDKSGLPSDRFSAERTGGSVSTLTIQRTQQEDSAVYLCASSLKGLSQQETQYFGPGTRLLVL.

This chain links TRBV27 with TRBJ2-7; 7 bases are shared with TRBD1. The CDR3 is 15 amino acids. With 5 bases clipped from V and 2 bases from J, the junction kept 9 bases outside the gene matches. In germline, CDR1 is MNHEY, CDR2 SMNVEV (reference sequence). The CDR3 reads CASSPYTGQAYEQYF. The CDR3 DNA reads TGTGCCAGCAGTCCCTATACCGGACAGGCCTACGAGCAGTACTTC.

CDR3: CASSQEVPQPQHF. CDR3 DNA: TGCGCCAGCAGCCAAGAAGTCCCTCAGCCCCAGCATTTT. V is TRBV4-1 and J is TRBJ1-5; D gene unclear. Looked up from germline, CDR1 is MGHRA and CDR2 is YSYEKL. The CDR3 extends over 13 amino acids. V lost 0 bases and J lost 6, with 6 bases in between.

The chain links TRBV13 to TRBJ2-1; D remains unclear. CDR1 and CDR2 from the germline V gene are PRHDT and FYEKMQ (reference sequence). This CDR3 is built from 13 residues. V shed 7 bases and J shed 10 bases, with 17 bases lying between them. As DNA, the CDR3 is TGTGCCAGCACCCCCCCCGGTGGGCGGGAGCAGTTCTTC. Translated: CASTPPGGREQFF.

The V gene is TRBV4-2, the J gene TRBJ2-1, with TRBD2 matching over 12 bases. Looked up from germline, CDR1 is LGHNA and CDR2 is YNFKEQ. Trimming took 1 base from V and 8 from J; bases not matched to a gene: 6. The CDR3 spans 16 residues. The CDR3 is CASSQAASGGGDEQFF. In nucleotides, the CDR3 is TGTGCCAGCAGCCAAGCGGCTAGCGGGGGGGGCGATGAGCAGTTCTTC.

The count of this clone is one. This chain links TRBV2 with TRBJ1-1; no clear D gene. Trimming shortened V by 8 bases and J by 1 base, and 20 bases separated the two germline ends. CDR1 SNHLY and CDR2 FYNNEI come from the germline V gene. The CDR3 contains 16 residues. DNA of the CDR3: TGTGCCAGCGATCTTGGCTTTTGGGCCCAGAACACTGAAGCTTTCTTT. This encodes CASDLGFWAQNTEAFF.

CDR3 region: CASSLWQAKLAKNIQYF. The CDR3 DNA is TGTGCCAGCAGTTTATGGCAGGCCAAACTAGCCAAAAACATTCAGTACTTC. The chain combines TRBV28 with TRBJ2-4; D remains unclear. The CDR3 is 17 residues long. Trimming stripped 0 bases from V and 0 bases from J, with 12 bases between. Germline V gives CDR1 MDHEN, CDR2 SYDVKM.

The gene calls are TRBV4-3 and TRBJ2-1, with D perhaps TRBD1 (5 bases). The CDR3 contains 13 residues. CDR1 LGHNA and CDR2 YSLEER come from the germline V gene. V was cut by 0 bases and J by 9 bases, with 9 bases left in between. CDR3 nucleotides: TGCGCCAGCAGCCAAGATCGTAGGGGTGAGCAGTTCTTC. Protein product: CASSQDRRGEQFF.

This clone is deemed medium-sized. The chain joins TRBV6-6 to TRBJ2-7; D might be TRBD1 (7 bases). The germline V and J ends were trimmed by 9 bases and 3 bases, with 18 bases remaining between them. CDR1 and CDR2 from the germline V gene are MNHNY and SVGAGI (reference sequence). The CDR3 totals 14 residues. CDR3 residues: CASSSRDRHYEQYF. The DNA of the CDR3 is TGTGCCAGTTCGTCGCGGGACAGACACTACGAGCAGTACTTC.

CDR3 residues: CASSYQGGWGTEAFF. The CDR3 nucleotides read TGTGCCAGCAGTTACCAAGGGGGCTGGGGCACTGAAGCTTTCTTT. The chain carries TRBV6-5 and TRBJ1-1; the match to TRBD1 covers 7 bases. The CDR3 sequence is 15 residues long. Germline CDR1 is MNHEY and CDR2 is SVGAGI. The V segment lost 2 bases and the J segment 4 bases; nucleotides outside the gene matches: 7.

The chain links TRBV6-6 to TRBJ2-3; a weak D match, TRBD2 (6 bases). Trimming cost V 1 base and J 3 bases, with 11 bases left between them. The CDR3 sequence is 15 residues long. In germline, CDR1 is MNHNY, CDR2 SVGAGI (reference sequence). Here the CDR3 reads CASSYWGLGTDTQYF. Written as DNA, the CDR3 is TGTGCCAGCAGTTACTGGGGACTCGGAACAGATACGCAGTATTTT.

In its sample, this clone was seen once. The chain employs TRBV6-5 and TRBJ2-1; D is uncertain. The CDR3 runs 12 residues. With 4 bases removed from V and 9 bases from J, the gap between germline ends came to 10 bases. The germline V gene encodes CDR1 MNHEY and CDR2 SVGAGI. CDR3 sequence: CASSSPLTEQFF. The CDR3 coding sequence is TGTGCCAGCAGTTCGCCCTTGACTGAGCAGTTCTTC.

The CDR3, as DNA: TGTGCCATCAGTGGTAGCGGGGGCCCTTCGGGAGAGCAGTACTTC. Encoded protein: CAISGSGGPSGEQYF. This chain uses TRBV10-3 with TRBJ2-7, with TRBD2 identical over 9 bases. Per the germline V gene, CDR1 is ENHRY and CDR2 is SYGVKD. Trimming cost V 4 bases and J 7 bases; bases outside gene matches: 11. This CDR3 has 15 amino acids.

This clone appeared a few times. The CDR3 sequence: CASSRPGQGDSPLHF. DNA of the CDR3: TGTGCCAGCTCCCGTCCCGGACAGGGCGATTCACCCCTCCACTTT. The chain has TRBV18 and TRBJ1-6, with 8 positions matching TRBD1. CDR1 and CDR2 (germline): KGHSH, LQKENI. The CDR3 runs to 15 residues. The V segment lost 6 bases and the J segment 8 bases; nucleotides outside the gene matches: 9.

The V and J genes are TRBV5-6 and TRBJ1-4, with TRBD1 matching 7 bases. The CDR3 has 15 residues. Germline V lookup: CDR1 SGHDT, CDR2 YYEEEE. After removal of 4 bases from V and 2 bases from J, the junction contained 5 bases not matched to a gene. In DNA, the CDR3 is TGTGCCAGCAGCACACCGGGACAGACTAATGAAAAACTGTTTTTT. Protein: CASSTPGQTNEKLFF.

The chain uses TRBV7-3 and TRBJ2-7; 7 bases fit TRBD2. V lost 5 bases, J lost 0 bases, and 4 bases stayed unmatched. This CDR3 is 14 amino acids long. Per germline, CDR1 SGHTA and CDR2 FQGTGA. CDR3 amino acids: CASSPSGFSYEQYF. CDR3 sequence (DNA): TGTGCCAGCAGCCCTAGCGGATTCTCCTACGAGCAGTACTTC. Full variable domain (remainder filled in from reference TRBV7-3 and TRBJ2-7): GAGVSQTPSNKVTEKGKYVELRCDPISGHTALYWYRQSLGQGPEFLIYFQGTGAADDSGLPNDRFFAVRPEGSVSTLKIQRTERGDSAVYLCASSPSGFSYEQYFGPGTRLTVT.

The chain has TRBV6-6 and TRBJ1-2, with TRBD1 matching over 9 bases. V shed 6 bases, J shed 7 bases, and the junction held 6 bases outside the gene matches. The CDR3 extends over 13 amino acids. CDR1 is MNHNY, CDR2 SVGAGI, per germline (reference sequence). The CDR3 DNA follows: TGTGCCAGCAGAGGGACAGGGAATGGTGGCTACACCTTC. It is translated as CASRGTGNGGYTF.

The chain recombines TRBV10-3 with TRBJ2-1; 10 nucleotides line up with TRBD2. Per the germline V gene, CDR1 is ENHRY and CDR2 is SYGVKD. The CDR3 is 15 residues long. V shed 10 bases, J shed 6 bases, and the junction held 12 bases outside the gene matches. CDR3 protein: CATFRGASGGNEQFF. The CDR3 coding sequence is TGTGCCACGTTTCGGGGGGCTAGCGGGGGCAATGAGCAGTTCTTC.

V usage is TRBV6-6 and J usage is TRBJ2-7; TRBD2 matches at 7 bases. The CDR3 contains 15 residues. Per germline, CDR1 MNHNY and CDR2 SVGAGI (reference sequence). V was pared by 2 bases and J by 0 bases, with 4 bases of the junction left unmatched. CDR3 sequence reads: CASSYRASGSYEQYF. CDR3 bases: TGTGCCAGCAGTTACCGGGCTAGCGGCTCCTACGAGCAGTACTTC.

This sequence joins TRBV30 and TRBJ2-3; TRBD2 is a possible D gene (7 bases). The germline V gene has CDR1 GTSNPN and CDR2 SVGIG (reference sequence). The V gene lost 0 bases and the J gene lost 4 bases, with 11 bases spanning the gap. The CDR3 totals 14 residues. CDR3: CAWSVGGVADTQYF. The CDR3 DNA reads as TGTGCCTGGAGTGTAGGGGGGGTCGCAGATACGCAGTATTTT.

The chain has TRBV15 and TRBJ2-5; 10 bases agree with TRBD2. The J segment lost 1 base and the V segment lost 3 bases, leaving 8 bases of the junction unmatched. Germline CDR1 and CDR2: LNHNV and YYDKDF (reference sequence). The length of the CDR3 is 17 residues. The CDR3 coding sequence is TGTGCCACCAGCAGGGGCATTAGCGGGGGGCCCCAAGAGACCCAGTACTTC. Amino acid sequence: CATSRGISGGPQETQYF.

The rearrangement joins TRBV29-1 to TRBJ1-2; D might be TRBD1 (5 bases). The CDR3 has 13 amino acids. Germline CDR1 SQVTM, CDR2 ANQGSEA. V was trimmed by 2 bases and J by 5 bases, leaving 12 bases between them. The CDR3 is CSVERGTIYGYTF. For the CDR3, the DNA is TGCAGCGTTGAAAGGGGAACTATATATGGCTACACCTTC.

The J gene is TRBJ1-2, the V gene TRBV28, with D perhaps matching TRBD1 (5 bases). Between the trimmed V and J ends, which lost 1 base and 8 bases, there was a span of 11 bases. Germline V gives CDR1 MDHEN, CDR2 SYDVKM. The CDR3 loop spans 13 amino acids. CDR3 loop: CASSLSLGGGYTF. CDR3 bases: TGTGCCAGCAGTTTATCCCTTGGGGGGGGCTACACCTTC.

This sequence joins TRBV5-1 and TRBJ1-5; D is possibly TRBD1 (6 bases). Germline CDR1 is SGHRS and CDR2 is YFSETQ. There are 15 residues in the CDR3. Trimming took off 0 bases at V and 3 bases at J, with 10 bases between the two ends. The CDR3 sequence is CASSLEGQNNQPQHF. The CDR3 DNA reads as TGCGCCAGCAGCTTGGAAGGACAGAACAATCAGCCCCAGCATTTT.

The V gene is TRBV5-8, the J gene TRBJ2-2; maybe TRBD2 (6 bases). Per the germline V gene, CDR1 is SGHTS and CDR2 is YDEGEE. Trimming stripped 1 base from V and 6 bases from J, with 16 bases between. The CDR3 has 16 amino acids. The CDR3 reads CASSLTLSGVAGELFF. The CDR3 DNA follows: TGTGCCAGCAGCTTGACTCTATCGGGAGTGGCCGGGGAGCTGTTTTTT.

The chain joins TRBV7-2 to TRBJ1-3, with a possible D match to TRBD1 (5 bases). Trimming took 3 bases from V and 2 from J, leaving 11 bases between them. This CDR3 comprises 15 residues. Germline CDR1 and CDR2: SGHTA and FQGNSA. CDR3 sequence: CASSFRVATGNTIYF. In DNA, the CDR3 is TGTGCCAGCAGCTTCAGGGTAGCAACTGGAAACACCATATATTTT. The full variable domain, rest sourced from reference TRBV7-2 and TRBJ1-3, is GAGVSQSPSNKVTEKGKDVELRCDPISGHTALYWYRQSLGQGLEFLIYFQGNSAPDKSGLPSDRFSAERTGGSVSTLTIQRTQQEDSAVYLCASSFRVATGNTIYFGEGSWLTVV.

The chain combines TRBV6-5 with TRBJ2-1; 9 bases are shared with TRBD2. The V gene end was trimmed by 4 bases and the J gene end by 9 bases; junction bases not matched to a gene: 13. Germline loops: CDR1 MNHEY, CDR2 SVGAGI. This CDR3 spans 16 amino acids. The CDR3 bases are TGTGCCAGCAGTTCGCGGTGGCTAGCGGGAAGAGGTGAGCAGTTCTTC. This codes for CASSSRWLAGRGEQFF.